This TCR beta chain was identified in a study of cytomegalovirus exposure and HLA in healthy donors. Study-level findings and limits: Rare sequences made up most TCRs, while some public TCRs were found in many donors. Immune exposure was documented only through CMV serostatus. Later analysis suggested most CMV-associated TCR beta chains were HLA-restricted.

Worth noting for this clone: Its antigen is currently unknown.

This CDR3 has 12 amino acids. The V and J ends lost 8 bases and 6 bases respectively, with 11 bases between them. Germline V lookup: CDR1 SGHTS, CDR2 YDEGEE. The study ran its PCR with 60 Vbeta and 13 Jbeta primers. Repertoires were generated with immunoSEQ multiplex PCR, while TCRdb's copy carries only in-frame clones and drops some. The listing contains about 72,000 clones. Sequencing used PBMCs. This receptor was taken from a man in his forties or fifties in good health and CMV-seropositive. J is TRBJ2-2 and V is TRBV5-8, with D uncertain. The CDR3 DNA reads as TGTGCCAGTACCGACTTGGCCGGGGAGCTGTTTTTT. It yields the protein CASTDLAGELFF.